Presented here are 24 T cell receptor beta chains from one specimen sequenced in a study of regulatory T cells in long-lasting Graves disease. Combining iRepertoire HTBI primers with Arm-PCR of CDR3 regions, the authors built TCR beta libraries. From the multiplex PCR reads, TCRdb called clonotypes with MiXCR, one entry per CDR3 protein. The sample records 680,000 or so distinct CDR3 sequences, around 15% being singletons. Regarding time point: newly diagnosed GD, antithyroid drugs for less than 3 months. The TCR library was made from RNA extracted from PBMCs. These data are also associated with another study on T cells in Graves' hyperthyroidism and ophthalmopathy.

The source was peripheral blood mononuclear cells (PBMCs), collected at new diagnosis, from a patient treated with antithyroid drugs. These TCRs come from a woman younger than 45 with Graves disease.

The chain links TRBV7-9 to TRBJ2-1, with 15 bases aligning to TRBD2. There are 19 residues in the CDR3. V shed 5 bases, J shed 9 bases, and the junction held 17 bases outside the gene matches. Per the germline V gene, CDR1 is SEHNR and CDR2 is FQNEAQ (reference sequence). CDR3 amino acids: CASSPMFLGLAGGGGEQFF. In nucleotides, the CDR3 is TGTGCCAGCAGCCCCATGTTTTTGGGACTAGCGGGAGGCGGGGGTGAGCAGTTCTTC. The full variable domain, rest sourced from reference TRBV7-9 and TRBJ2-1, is DTGVSQNPRHKITKRGQNVTFRCDPISEHNRLYWYRQTLGQGPEFLTYFQNEAQLEKSRLLSDRFSAERPKGSFSTLEIQRTEQGDSAMYLCASSPMFLGLAGGGGEQFFGPGTRLTVL.

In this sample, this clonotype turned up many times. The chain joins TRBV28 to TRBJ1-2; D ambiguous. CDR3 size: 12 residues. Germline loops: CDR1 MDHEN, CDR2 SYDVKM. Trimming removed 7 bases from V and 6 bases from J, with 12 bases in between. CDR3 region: CASTLRGNGYTF. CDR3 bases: TGTGCCAGCACATTACGAGGAAATGGCTACACCTTC.

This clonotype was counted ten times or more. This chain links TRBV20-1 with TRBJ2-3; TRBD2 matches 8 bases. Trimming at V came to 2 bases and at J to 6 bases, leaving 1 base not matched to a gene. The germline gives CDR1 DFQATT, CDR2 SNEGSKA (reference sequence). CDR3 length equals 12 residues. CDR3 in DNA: TGCAGTGCTAGACCGGGAGGGGATACGCAGTATTTT. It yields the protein CSARPGGDTQYF.

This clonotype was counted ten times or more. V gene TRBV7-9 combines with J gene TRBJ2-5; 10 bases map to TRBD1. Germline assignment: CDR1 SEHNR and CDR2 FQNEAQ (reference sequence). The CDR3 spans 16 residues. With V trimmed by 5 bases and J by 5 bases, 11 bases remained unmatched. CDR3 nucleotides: TGTGCCAGCAGCCTGACCCAGACAGGGGGCCATGAGACCCAGTACTTC. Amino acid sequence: CASSLTQTGGHETQYF.

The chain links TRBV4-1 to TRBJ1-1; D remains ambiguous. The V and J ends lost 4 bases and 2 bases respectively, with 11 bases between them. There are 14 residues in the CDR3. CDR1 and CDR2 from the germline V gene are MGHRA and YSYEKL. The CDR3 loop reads CASSPLPRNTEAFF. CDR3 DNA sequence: TGCGCCAGCAGCCCGTTACCGAGAAACACTGAAGCTTTCTTT.

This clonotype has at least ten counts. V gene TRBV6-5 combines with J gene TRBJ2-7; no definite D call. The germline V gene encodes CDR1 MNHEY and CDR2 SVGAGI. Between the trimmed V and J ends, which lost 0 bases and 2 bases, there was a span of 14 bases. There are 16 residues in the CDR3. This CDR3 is CASSYSLQAITYEQYF. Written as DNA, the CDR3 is TGTGCCAGCAGTTACTCGTTACAAGCTATTACCTACGAGCAGTACTTC.

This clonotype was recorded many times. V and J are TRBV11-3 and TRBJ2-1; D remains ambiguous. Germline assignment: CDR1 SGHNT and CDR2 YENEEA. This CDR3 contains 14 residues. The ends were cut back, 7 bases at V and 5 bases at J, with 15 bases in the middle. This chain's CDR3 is CASKVGRLDNEQFF. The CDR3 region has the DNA TGTGCCAGCAAAGTCGGAAGGCTAGACAATGAGCAGTTCTTC. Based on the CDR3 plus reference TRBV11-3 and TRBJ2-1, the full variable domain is EAGVVQSPRYKIIEKKQPVAFWCNPISGHNTLYWYLQNLGQGPELLIRYENEEAVDDSQLPKDRFSAERLKGVDSTLKIQPAELGDSAVYLCASKVGRLDNEQFFGPGTRLTVL.

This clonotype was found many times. CDR3: CAISELGQGPYEQYF. The CDR3, as DNA: TGTGCCATCAGTGAGCTCGGACAGGGTCCCTACGAGCAGTACTTC. This sequence joins TRBV10-3 and TRBJ2-7, with 8 bases matching TRBD1. Per the germline V gene, CDR1 is ENHRY and CDR2 is SYGVKD. The CDR3 extends over 15 amino acids. The junction had 5 bases not matched to a gene; V was cut back by 2 bases and J by 2 bases.

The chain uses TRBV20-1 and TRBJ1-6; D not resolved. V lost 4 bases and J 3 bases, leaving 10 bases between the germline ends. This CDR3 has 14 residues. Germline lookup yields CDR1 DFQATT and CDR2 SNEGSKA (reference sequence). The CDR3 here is CSAIVGSYNSPLHF. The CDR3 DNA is TGCAGTGCTATTGTAGGGAGCTATAATTCACCCCTCCACTTT.

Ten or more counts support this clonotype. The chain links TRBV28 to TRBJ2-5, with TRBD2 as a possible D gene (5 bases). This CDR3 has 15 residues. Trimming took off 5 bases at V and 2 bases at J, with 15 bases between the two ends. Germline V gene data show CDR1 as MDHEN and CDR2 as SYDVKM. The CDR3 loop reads CASSPPWTGQETQYF. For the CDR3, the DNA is TGTGCCAGCAGTCCCCCTTGGACGGGACAAGAGACCCAGTACTTC.

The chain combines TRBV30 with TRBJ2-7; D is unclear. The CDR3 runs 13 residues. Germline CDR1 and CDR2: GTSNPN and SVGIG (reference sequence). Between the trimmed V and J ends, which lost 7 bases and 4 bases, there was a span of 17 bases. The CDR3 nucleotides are TGTGCCTACGCGGACGCCGGGTCTTACGAGCAGTACTTC. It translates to CAYADAGSYEQYF. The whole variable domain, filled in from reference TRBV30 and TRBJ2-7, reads SQTIHQWPATLVQPVGSPLSLECTVEGTSNPNLYWYRQAAGRGLQLLFYSVGIGQISSEVPQNLSASRPQDRQFILSSKKLLLSDSGFYLCAYADAGSYEQYFGPGTRLTVT.

CDR3: CASSPPPLNTGELFF. The CDR3 DNA follows: TGTGCCAGCAGCCCCCCCCCTTTGAACACCGGGGAGCTGTTTTTT. The J gene is TRBJ2-2, the V gene TRBV12-3 or TRBV12-4; no clear D gene. The CDR3 is 15 amino acids. V lost 6 bases and J lost 1, with 12 bases in between.

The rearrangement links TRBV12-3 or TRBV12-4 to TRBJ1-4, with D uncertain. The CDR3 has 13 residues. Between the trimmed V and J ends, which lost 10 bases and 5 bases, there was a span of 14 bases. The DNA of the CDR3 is TGTGCCACCCTTACAACGCCGAATGAAAAACTGTTTTTT. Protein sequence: CATLTTPNEKLFF.

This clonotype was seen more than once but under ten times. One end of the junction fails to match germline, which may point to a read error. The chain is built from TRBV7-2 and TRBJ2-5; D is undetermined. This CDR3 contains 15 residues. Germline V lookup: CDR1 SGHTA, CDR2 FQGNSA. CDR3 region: CASRLSLRAVETQYF. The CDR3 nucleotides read TGTGCCAGCCGCTTGTCCCTCCGGGCGGTAGAGACCCAGTACTTC.

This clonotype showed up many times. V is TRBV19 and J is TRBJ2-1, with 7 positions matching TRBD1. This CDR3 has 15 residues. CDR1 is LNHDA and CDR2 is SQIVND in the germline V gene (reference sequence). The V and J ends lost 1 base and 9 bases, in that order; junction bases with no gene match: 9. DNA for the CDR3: TGTGCCAGTAGTATAGGACAGGGATTAGGGGGTGAGCAGTTCTTC. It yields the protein CASSIGQGLGGEQFF.

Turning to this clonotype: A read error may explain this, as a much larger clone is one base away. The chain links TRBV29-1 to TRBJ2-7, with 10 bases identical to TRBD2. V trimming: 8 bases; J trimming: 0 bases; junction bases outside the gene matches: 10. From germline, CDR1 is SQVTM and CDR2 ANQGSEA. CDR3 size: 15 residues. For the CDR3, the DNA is TGCAGCATTAGTATTGGACTAGCGGCCTCCTACGAGCAGTACTTC. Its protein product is CSISIGLAASYEQYF.

CDR3 residues: CAISESQGRGDEQFF. DNA of the CDR3: TGTGCCATCAGTGAGTCGCAGGGAAGGGGGGATGAGCAGTTCTTC. The genes are TRBV10-3 and TRBJ2-1; tentatively, D is TRBD1 or TRBD2 (6 bases each). From germline, CDR1 is ENHRY and CDR2 SYGVKD. The CDR3 consists of 15 residues. Trimming pared 0 bases from V and 8 bases from J, leaving 14 bases between.

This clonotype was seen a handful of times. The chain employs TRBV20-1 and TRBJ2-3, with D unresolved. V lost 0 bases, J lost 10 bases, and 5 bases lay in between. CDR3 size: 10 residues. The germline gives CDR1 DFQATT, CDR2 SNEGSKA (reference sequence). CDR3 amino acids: CSARDNAQYF. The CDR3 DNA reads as TGCAGTGCTAGAGACAATGCGCAGTATTTT.

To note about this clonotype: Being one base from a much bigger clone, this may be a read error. Here the CDR3 reads CASSTAGTGGSYNEQYF. The CDR3 nucleotides are TGTGCCAGCAGCACCGCCGGGACAGGGGGCTCCTACAATGAGCAGTACTTC. This rearrangement joins TRBV28 to TRBJ2-4; TRBD1 aligns across 12 bases. Trimming at V came to 6 bases and at J to 13 bases, leaving 19 bases not matched to a gene. Looked up from germline, CDR1 is MDHEN and CDR2 is SYDVKM. The length of the CDR3 is 17 residues.

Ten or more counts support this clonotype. In DNA, the CDR3 is TGCAGTGCTAACAAGGGGACGGGGTTGCCCCAGCATTTT. As protein: CSANKGTGLPQHF. This chain uses TRBV20-1 with TRBJ1-5; TRBD1 might be the D (5 bases). The CDR3 contains 13 residues. Germline V gives CDR1 DFQATT, CDR2 SNEGSKA (reference sequence). V was cut by 4 bases and J by 9 bases, with 16 bases left in between.

The CDR3 DNA is TGCGCCAGGAGCGCCGGGGGGCAAGGCAAAAACATTCAGTACTTC. It codes for CARSAGGQGKNIQYF. J is TRBJ2-4 and V is TRBV5-1; D might be TRBD2 (7 bases). The germline gives CDR1 SGHRS, CDR2 YFSETQ. This CDR3 is 15 amino acids long. V lost 8 bases and J lost 3, with 18 bases in between. Together with reference TRBV5-1 and TRBJ2-4, the CDR3 gives the full variable domain: KAGVTQTPRYLIKTRGQQVTLSCSPISGHRSVSWYQQTPGQGLQFLFEYFSETQRNKGNFPGRFSGRQFSNSRSEMNVSTLELGDSALYLCARSAGGQGKNIQYFGAGTRLSVL.

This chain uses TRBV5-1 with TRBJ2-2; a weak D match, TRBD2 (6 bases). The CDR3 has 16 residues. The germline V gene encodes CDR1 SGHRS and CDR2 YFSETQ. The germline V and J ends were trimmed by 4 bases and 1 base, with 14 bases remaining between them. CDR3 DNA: TGCGCCAGCAGCCGGAGGGTCCTAGAGAACACCGGGGAGCTGTTTTTT. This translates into CASSRRVLENTGELFF.

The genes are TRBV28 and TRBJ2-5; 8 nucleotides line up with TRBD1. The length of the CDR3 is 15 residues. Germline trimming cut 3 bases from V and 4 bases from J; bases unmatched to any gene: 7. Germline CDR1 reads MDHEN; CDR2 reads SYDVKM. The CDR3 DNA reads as TGTGCCAGCAGTTTTCAGGGGGCGCGGGGAGAGACCCAGTACTTC. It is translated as CASSFQGARGETQYF.

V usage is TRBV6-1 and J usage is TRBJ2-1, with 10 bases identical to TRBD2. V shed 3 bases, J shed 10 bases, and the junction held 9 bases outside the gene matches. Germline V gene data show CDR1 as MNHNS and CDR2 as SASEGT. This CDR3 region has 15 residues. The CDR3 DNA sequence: TGTGCCAGCAGTGACAGTCCAGCGGGAGGGCGGGAGCAGTTCTTC. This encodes CASSDSPAGGREQFF.